These 31 T cell receptor beta chains share one sample of origin, sequenced in a study of blood T cell repertoires in COVID-19 (dated by TCRdb to 2018 to 2020). The library was built by means of the immunoSEQ multiplex PCR assay. This is the immuneACCESS table as TCRdb keeps it, with only in-frame sequences that have V and J called. A part of the clones is gone; compared with another copy, unresolved V genes explain less than half, and the rest is unexplained. The table for this sample lists about 150,000 clones; about 83% of them were counted only once. The ten largest account for less than 3% of the sample. Sequenced input: peripheral blood. The origin of the receptors is a woman of 80 years or more with COVID-19, enrolled during active disease.

The V and J genes are TRBV7-9 and TRBJ2-2; 10 bases are shared with TRBD2. Looked up from germline, CDR1 is SEHNR and CDR2 is FQNEAQ (reference sequence). The CDR3 is made up of 18 amino acids. V lost 0 bases to trimming and J lost 4 bases; unmatched junction nucleotides: 8. As DNA, the CDR3 is TGTGCCAGCAGCTTAGCGAGGCTAGCGGGAGAGCTCACCGGGGAGCTGTTTTTT. Residues: CASSLARLAGELTGELFF.

V usage is TRBV18 and J usage is TRBJ1-5; D is undetermined. The germline gives CDR1 KGHSH, CDR2 LQKENI. This CDR3 is built from 16 residues. V was cut by 4 bases and J by 1 base, with 14 bases left in between. In nucleotides, the CDR3 is TGTGCCAGCTCACGAACCGGGAGGCAGAGCAATCAGCCCCAGCATTTT. This gives the protein CASSRTGRQSNQPQHF. Using reference TRBV18 and TRBJ1-5 for the parts outside the CDR3, the full variable domain is NAGVMQNPRHLVRRRGQEARLRCSPMKGHSHVYWYRQLPEEGLKFMVYLQKENIIDESGMPKERFSAEFPKEGPSILRIQQVVRGDSAAYFCASSRTGRQSNQPQHFGDGTRLSIL.

This clone is a singleton in its sample. The chain recombines TRBV5-4 with TRBJ2-2, with D maybe TRBD1 (6 bases). The CDR3 loop spans 14 amino acids. V dropped 4 bases and J dropped 5 bases, with 12 bases sitting between them. Germline assignment: CDR1 SGHNT and CDR2 YYREEE (reference sequence). The CDR3 bases are TGTGCCAGCAGCCCCCTTCAGGGGACCGGGGAGCTGTTTTTT. This encodes CASSPLQGTGELFF.

The rearrangement joins TRBV3-1 (or the pseudogene TRBV3-2) to TRBJ2-3; 13 nucleotides agree with TRBD2. Germline V lookup: CDR1 LGHDT, CDR2 YNNKEL (reference sequence). Trimming cost V 3 bases and J 2 bases; bases outside gene matches: 11. The CDR3 runs to 19 residues. The CDR3 protein is CASSQISEGLAGLTDTQYF. CDR3 bases: TGTGCCAGCAGCCAGATTTCTGAGGGACTAGCGGGGCTCACAGATACGCAGTATTTT.

The V and J genes are TRBV6-5 and TRBJ2-7, with TRBD1 matching over 8 bases. The germline CDR1 and CDR2 sequences are MNHEY and SVGAGI. The CDR3 extends over 14 amino acids. Trimming cost V 1 base and J 7 bases; bases outside gene matches: 6. CDR3 nucleotides: TGTGCCAGCAGTTACTTACAGGGGGTTGAAGAGCAGTACTTC. Translation gives CASSYLQGVEEQYF.

The V call is TRBV14, the J call TRBJ2-7; 8 bases line up with TRBD1. The CDR3 consists of 15 residues. J lost 9 bases, V lost 5 bases, and 15 bases had no gene match. Looked up from germline, CDR1 is SGHDN and CDR2 is FVKESK. CDR3 protein: CASSSHPTGVLGQYF. CDR3 in DNA: TGTGCCAGCAGCTCCCATCCGACAGGGGTATTAGGGCAGTACTTC.

V is TRBV14 and J is TRBJ1-1, with no clear D. Germline V gene data show CDR1 as SGHDN and CDR2 as FVKESK. The CDR3 is 14 amino acids. V gave up 3 bases and J gave up 1 base, with 9 bases separating them. The CDR3 loop is CASSQSTGNTEAFF. The DNA for the CDR3 is TGTGCCAGCAGCCAGTCCACCGGGAACACTGAAGCTTTCTTT.

The CDR3 DNA reads TGTGCCAGCTCACCAGCGACAGATGGCACTGAAGCTTTCTTT. Translating it yields CASSPATDGTEAFF. The chain couples TRBV18 to TRBJ1-1; possibly TRBD1 for D (5 bases). Per germline, CDR1 KGHSH and CDR2 LQKENI. The CDR3 has 14 amino acids. V was trimmed by 2 bases and J by 4 bases, leaving 11 bases between them.

The rearrangement joins TRBV7-9 to TRBJ2-2; 11 bases map to TRBD1. This CDR3 is 16 amino acids long. Germline assignment: CDR1 SEHNR and CDR2 FQNEAQ (reference sequence). J lost 7 bases, V lost 4 bases, and 8 bases had no gene match. The CDR3 loop is CASSSIGQGAIGELFF. The CDR3 DNA is TGTGCCAGCAGCTCAATAGGACAGGGGGCGATCGGGGAGCTGTTTTTT.

The chain has TRBV18 and TRBJ2-1; TRBD2 agrees at 8 bases. Germline assignment: CDR1 KGHSH and CDR2 LQKENI. The CDR3 extends over 15 amino acids. V shed 2 bases and J 3 bases; nucleotides not matched to a gene: 3. CDR3 bases: TGTGCCAGCTCACCAGGAGCGGGAGACTACAATGAGCAGTTCTTC. Translation gives CASSPGAGDYNEQFF.

This chain links TRBV18 with TRBJ1-2; possibly TRBD1 for D (5 bases). This CDR3 contains 14 residues. Per the germline V gene, CDR1 is KGHSH and CDR2 is LQKENI. The V gene lost 2 bases and the J gene lost 6 bases, with 13 bases spanning the gap. The CDR3 loop is CASSPNWGDHGYTF. The CDR3 DNA reads TGTGCCAGCTCACCAAATTGGGGGGACCATGGCTACACCTTC.

This rearrangement joins TRBV6-2 or TRBV6-3 to TRBJ2-3; TRBD1 matches 9 bases. The V and J ends lost 4 bases and 6 bases, in that order; junction bases with no gene match: 11. Germline CDR1 is MNHEY and CDR2 is SVGEGT. The CDR3 consists of 16 residues. CDR3 DNA: TGTGCCAGCAGTTTTTCCGGGACAGGGAGTTCGGATACGCAGTATTTT. Encoded protein: CASSFSGTGSSDTQYF.

The chain employs TRBV19 and TRBJ1-1; D uncertain. V was pared by 0 bases and J by 0 bases, with 8 bases between. CDR3 length: 15 residues. Per the germline V gene, CDR1 is LNHDA and CDR2 is SQIVND (reference sequence). Here the CDR3 reads CASSIDLRLNTEAFF. DNA of the CDR3: TGTGCCAGTAGTATAGATCTTCGGTTGAACACTGAAGCTTTCTTT.

The J gene is TRBJ2-7, the V gene TRBV6-5; no firm D call. Trimming cost V 0 bases and J 4 bases, with 7 bases left between them. Looked up from germline, CDR1 is MNHEY and CDR2 is SVGAGI. The CDR3 totals 13 residues. The CDR3 here is CASSYSRMYEQYF. The CDR3 DNA is TGTGCCAGCAGTTACTCGAGGATGTACGAGCAGTACTTC.

The chain couples TRBV5-4 to TRBJ1-3; D unclear. V was trimmed by 0 bases and J by 4 bases, leaving 5 bases between them. Germline CDR1 and CDR2: SGHNT and YYREEE (reference sequence). The CDR3 spans 13 residues. The CDR3 nucleotides read TGTGCCAGCAGCTTGGATATGGGAAACACCATATATTTT. Its translation: CASSLDMGNTIYF.

The V call is TRBV12-3 or TRBV12-4, the J call TRBJ2-1, with TRBD2 matching 7 bases. V was clipped by 4 bases and J by 13 bases; unmatched bases: 10. The CDR3 is made up of 13 amino acids. CDR3 residues: CASSSHGEGTQFF. As DNA, the CDR3 is TGTGCCAGCAGTTCCCACGGGGAGGGGACCCAGTTCTTC.

This chain connects TRBV5-1 to TRBJ1-1; D might be TRBD1 (6 bases). Trimming pared 5 bases from V and 2 bases from J, leaving 13 bases between. Germline V gene sequence: CDR1 SGHRS, CDR2 YFSETQ. CDR3 length: 14 residues. In DNA form, the CDR3 reads TGCGCCAGCAGGACACAGGGAGTCAACACTGAAGCTTTCTTT. Residues: CASRTQGVNTEAFF.

J is TRBJ1-5 and V is TRBV7-2; a possible D gene is TRBD1 (5 bases). V shed 3 bases and J shed 9 bases, with 18 bases lying between them. Per the germline V gene, CDR1 is SGHTA and CDR2 is FQGNSA. The CDR3 is made up of 15 amino acids. The CDR3 loop is CASSFAGRGKGPQHF. Written as DNA, the CDR3 is TGTGCCAGCAGCTTTGCGGGGCGGGGAAAGGGGCCCCAGCATTTT.

This clone was counted a single time. This chain links TRBV27 with TRBJ1-2; unclear D gene. The CDR3 sequence is 12 residues long. Germline V gene data show CDR1 as MNHEY and CDR2 as SMNVEV (reference sequence). Trimming left V 4 bases short and J 0 bases short, with 3 bases between. CDR3 nucleotide sequence: TGTGCCAGCAGTTCCACTAACTATGGCTACACCTTC. Translation gives CASSSTNYGYTF.

V gene TRBV5-6 combines with J gene TRBJ1-3; no reliable D call. Germline CDR1 reads SGHDT; CDR2 reads YYEEEE. Trimming took off 4 bases at V and 3 bases at J, with 11 bases between the two ends. The CDR3 has 14 residues. The CDR3 region has the DNA TGTGCCAGCAGCGCTCCTAAGAGTGGAAACACCATATATTTT. It yields the protein CASSAPKSGNTIYF.

The chain uses TRBV5-5 and TRBJ1-5; 10 bases are a match to TRBD1. Germline trimming cut 3 bases from V and 2 bases from J; bases unmatched to any gene: 11. Germline CDR1 SGHKS, CDR2 YYEKEE (reference sequence). CDR3 length: 18 residues. The CDR3 coding sequence is TGTGCCAGCAGCTACCGACAGGGGGCGAACTGGGGCAATCAGCCCCAGCATTTT. This codes for CASSYRQGANWGNQPQHF. Supplemented by reference TRBV5-5 and TRBJ1-5, the full variable domain reads DAGVTQSPTHLIKTRGQQVTLRCSPISGHKSVSWYQQVLGQGPQFIFQYYEKEERGRGNFPDRFSARQFPNYSSELNVNALLLGDSALYLCASSYRQGANWGNQPQHFGDGTRLSIL.

The genes are TRBV9 and TRBJ1-1; D not resolved. This CDR3 has 19 amino acids. The germline CDR1 and CDR2 sequences are SGDLS and YYNGEE. Trimming pared 0 bases from V and 0 bases from J, leaving 21 bases between. The DNA of the CDR3 is TGTGCCAGCAGCGTAGTTGGGAGCTCAGGATCCCGTATGAACACTGAAGCTTTCTTT. Its translation is CASSVVGSSGSRMNTEAFF.

The rearrangement joins TRBV10-3 to TRBJ1-1, with D possibly matching TRBD1 (5 bases). Per the germline V gene, CDR1 is ENHRY and CDR2 is SYGVKD. The V end lost 10 bases, the J end lost 0 bases, and 12 bases lay between the germline ends. This CDR3 has 13 residues. This chain's CDR3 is CAKKTDLNTEAFF. The CDR3 DNA follows: TGTGCCAAGAAGACAGATTTGAACACTGAAGCTTTCTTT.

The chain is built from TRBV7-9 and TRBJ2-7; 7 bases align to TRBD2. Germline trimming cut 5 bases from V and 2 bases from J; bases unmatched to any gene: 6. The V gene's germline CDR1 is SEHNR and CDR2 FQNEAQ (reference sequence). There are 14 residues in the CDR3. CDR3 sequence reads: CASSTWDYPYEQYF. DNA of the CDR3: TGTGCCAGCAGCACCTGGGACTACCCCTACGAGCAGTACTTC.

The chain employs TRBV5-1 and TRBJ2-2, with no clear D. CDR1 is SGHRS, CDR2 YFSETQ, per germline. This CDR3 region has 12 residues. V was trimmed by 3 bases and J by 8 bases, leaving 8 bases between them. The CDR3 sequence is CASSSLGGELFF. CDR3 nucleotides: TGCGCCAGCAGCTCCCTAGGAGGGGAGCTGTTTTTT.

V usage is TRBV5-1 and J usage is TRBJ2-1; 8 bases are shared with TRBD2. Germline assignment: CDR1 SGHRS and CDR2 YFSETQ. CDR3 length equals 14 residues. With V trimmed by 1 base and J by 8 bases, 5 bases remained unmatched. CDR3: CASSLTSGSHEQFF. CDR3 sequence (DNA): TGCGCCAGCAGCTTGACCAGCGGGAGTCATGAGCAGTTCTTC.

In DNA form, the CDR3 reads TGTGCCAGCAGTTTCCCTCCGGGGGGGGAGCTGTTTTTT. This encodes CASSFPPGGELFF. V and J are TRBV5-4 and TRBJ2-2, with D possibly TRBD2 on 5 matching bases. This CDR3 has 13 amino acids. Trimming stripped 5 bases from V and 8 bases from J, with 13 bases between. The germline CDR1 and CDR2 sequences are SGHNT and YYREEE (reference sequence).

V usage is TRBV19 and J usage is TRBJ1-6, with 10 nucleotides matching TRBD1. The CDR3 loop spans 15 amino acids. After removal of 5 bases from V and 6 bases from J, the junction contained 4 bases not matched to a gene. CDR1 is LNHDA and CDR2 is SQIVND in the germline V gene (reference sequence). The CDR3 DNA reads TGTGCCAGTAGTCGCCGGACAGGGGGTAATTCACCCCTCCACTTT. Translation gives CASSRRTGGNSPLHF.

J is TRBJ2-1 and V is TRBV19; 15 positions agree with TRBD2. The ends lost 5 bases at V and 6 bases at J; junction bases unmatched: 11. The CDR3 spans 18 residues. Per germline, CDR1 LNHDA and CDR2 SQIVND (reference sequence). The chain's CDR3 is CASSWGLAGGRLSNEQFF. CDR3 nucleotides: TGTGCCAGTAGTTGGGGACTAGCGGGAGGCAGGTTGTCCAATGAGCAGTTCTTC.

This clone was detected once. V gene TRBV9 combines with J gene TRBJ1-1; D gene ambiguous. Trimming took 1 base from V and 4 from J, leaving 11 bases between them. The CDR3 totals 14 residues. Germline V gene data show CDR1 as SGDLS and CDR2 as YYNGEE. The CDR3 loop reads CASSVSARSTEAFF. Here the CDR3 DNA reads TGTGCCAGCAGCGTAAGCGCGAGGAGCACTGAAGCTTTCTTT.

This clone was seen more than once but under ten times. This chain joins TRBV4-1 and TRBJ1-2, with a weak D call TRBD1 (6 bases). This CDR3 contains 15 residues. Germline CDR1 MGHRA, CDR2 YSYEKL. V shed 0 bases and J shed 7 bases, with 15 bases lying between them. The CDR3 loop reads CASSQEGRGVGGYTF. The CDR3 DNA sequence: TGCGCCAGCAGCCAAGAGGGCAGGGGTGTAGGTGGCTACACCTTC.